Shown below are 16 T cell receptor beta chains from a single sample sequenced in a study of blood T cell repertoires in COVID-19. TCRdb's table, derived via immunoSEQ multiplex PCR, lists solely in-frame clones and lacks some. In the table there are 57,000 or so clones, about 88% of which are singletons. The sequenced sample was peripheral blood. The source is a man in his 70s with active COVID-19.

The chain combines TRBV29-1 with TRBJ2-3, with 7 nucleotides matching TRBD2. Trimming removed 6 bases from V and 2 bases from J; junction bases left unmatched: 8. Per germline, CDR1 SQVTM and CDR2 ANQGSEA. The CDR3 is 14 amino acids. The CDR3 DNA follows: TGCAGCGTCGAATATCGGGACTACACAGATACGCAGTATTTT. This sequence encodes CSVEYRDYTDTQYF.

The chain has TRBV19 and TRBJ2-7; no definite D call. Between the trimmed V and J ends, which lost 0 bases and 3 bases, there was a span of 12 bases. Germline assignment: CDR1 LNHDA and CDR2 SQIVND (reference sequence). CDR3 size: 15 residues. CDR3 residues: CASSIDPARYYEQYF. In nucleotides, the CDR3 is TGTGCCAGTAGTATAGACCCAGCCAGGTACTACGAGCAGTACTTC.

This clone showed up many times. The chain combines TRBV7-2 with TRBJ1-6, with 7 bases aligning to TRBD1. The germline V gene has CDR1 SGHTA and CDR2 FQGNSA. The CDR3 consists of 15 residues. V trimming: 1 base; J trimming: 7 bases; junction bases outside the gene matches: 4. The chain's CDR3 is CASSLETGANSPLHF. DNA of the CDR3: TGTGCCAGCAGCTTAGAAACAGGGGCCAATTCACCCCTCCACTTT.

This clone was detected once. This chain uses TRBV28 with TRBJ2-7; 8 nucleotides match TRBD1. Germline V gene lookup returns CDR1 MDHEN and CDR2 SYDVKM. V dropped 3 bases and J dropped 0; count of bases not matched to a gene: 10. This CDR3 spans 17 amino acids. In DNA, the CDR3 is TGTGCCAGCAGTTTCCCAGGGGGCGGCAGGTCCTCCTACGAGCAGTACTTC. Amino acid sequence: CASSFPGGGRSSYEQYF.

This chain joins TRBV11-3 and TRBJ2-2; D not resolved. Germline V gene data show CDR1 as SGHNT and CDR2 as YENEEA. Trimming removed 1 base at V and 6 bases at J, with 3 bases between. This CDR3 is built from 12 residues. DNA for the CDR3: TGTGCCAGCAGCTTAGCGGCCGGGGAGCTGTTTTTT. This codes for CASSLAAGELFF.

This rearrangement joins TRBV9 to TRBJ2-5; 7 bases are a match to TRBD1. The CDR3 contains 15 residues. V lost 5 bases, J lost 3 bases, and 10 bases stayed unmatched. Germline CDR1 reads SGDLS; CDR2 reads YYNGEE. The CDR3 DNA follows: TGTGCCAGCAGTCGTACCGGGACAGAGGAAGAGACCCAGTACTTC. Encoded protein: CASSRTGTEEETQYF. Full variable domain (outside the CDR3, taken from reference TRBV9 and TRBJ2-5): DSGVTQTPKHLITATGQRVTLRCSPRSGDLSVYWYQQSLDQGLQFLIQYYNGEERAKGNILERFSAQQFPDLHSELNLSSLELGDSALYFCASSRTGTEEETQYFGPGTRLLVL.

V usage is TRBV7-9 and J usage is TRBJ1-1; a weak D match, TRBD1 (5 bases). V was cut by 1 base and J by 0 bases, with 9 bases left in between. CDR3 size: 15 residues. Germline CDR1 SEHNR, CDR2 FQNEAQ (reference sequence). The CDR3 spells CASSLDQGMNTEAFF. Written as DNA, the CDR3 is TGTGCCAGCAGCTTAGATCAGGGTATGAACACTGAAGCTTTCTTT.

The CDR3 reads CASSPSTGELFF. In nucleotides, the CDR3 is TGTGCCAGCAGTCCCTCTACCGGGGAGCTGTTTTTT. This sequence joins TRBV28 and TRBJ2-2; D remains unclear. The CDR3 length is 12 residues. Germline CDR1 reads MDHEN; CDR2 reads SYDVKM. V lost 5 bases and J 5 bases, leaving 6 bases between the germline ends. Full variable domain (outside the CDR3, taken from reference TRBV28 and TRBJ2-2): DVKVTQSSRYLVKRTGEKVFLECVQDMDHENMFWYRQDPGLGLRLIYFSYDVKMKEKGDIPEGYSVSREKKERFSLILESASTNQTSMYLCASSPSTGELFFGEGSRLTVL.

The chain combines TRBV12-3 or TRBV12-4 with TRBJ1-1; no definite D call. The CDR3 spans 13 residues. Trimming stripped 8 bases from V and 6 bases from J, with 16 bases between. The CDR3 here is CASLARGSAEAFF. In nucleotides, the CDR3 is TGTGCCAGCCTCGCCCGAGGGTCAGCTGAAGCTTTCTTT.

The CDR3 nucleotides are TGTGCCAGCAGCCAACAGACAGGGGCGAACACTGAAGCTTTCTTT. Translation gives CASSQQTGANTEAFF. The chain joins TRBV4-2 to TRBJ1-1; the match to TRBD1 covers 8 bases. CDR3 length: 15 residues. Looked up from germline, CDR1 is LGHNA and CDR2 is YNFKEQ. The trim removed 2 bases at V and 1 base at J, leaving 3 bases unmatched.

The rearrangement links TRBV5-4 to TRBJ2-3; D is unresolved. The germline CDR1 and CDR2 sequences are SGHNT and YYREEE (reference sequence). Trimming removed 4 bases from V and 0 bases from J, with 6 bases in between. This CDR3 spans 13 amino acids. This chain's CDR3 is CASSTDSTDTQYF. CDR3 nucleotide sequence: TGTGCCAGCAGCACAGACAGCACAGATACGCAGTATTTT.

The rearrangement joins TRBV30 to TRBJ1-2; 7 bases line up with TRBD1. Germline V gene lookup returns CDR1 GTSNPN and CDR2 SVGIG (reference sequence). There are 12 residues in the CDR3. J was trimmed by 7 bases and V by 8 bases; bases with no gene match: 10. DNA for the CDR3: TGTGCCGCTTTTGAGGGGGCAGCTGGCTACACCTTC. This encodes CAAFEGAAGYTF.

This rearrangement joins TRBV29-1 to TRBJ2-7; 10 nucleotides align to TRBD1. J was trimmed by 7 bases and V by 6 bases; bases with no gene match: 12. Germline V lookup: CDR1 SQVTM, CDR2 ANQGSEA. This CDR3 comprises 14 residues. DNA of the CDR3: TGCAGCGTGGCTGCCGGGACAGGGGAGGATGAGCAGTACTTC. The encoded protein is CSVAAGTGEDEQYF.

The J gene is TRBJ2-5, the V gene TRBV28, with 7 bases matching TRBD1. This CDR3 spans 15 amino acids. With V trimmed by 5 bases and J by 2 bases, 8 bases remained unmatched. Germline V gives CDR1 MDHEN, CDR2 SYDVKM. The CDR3 DNA follows: TGTGCCAGCAGTCGACAGGGTATTCATCAAGAGACCCAGTACTTC. This sequence encodes CASSRQGIHQETQYF. Full variable domain (missing parts from reference TRBV28 and TRBJ2-5): DVKVTQSSRYLVKRTGEKVFLECVQDMDHENMFWYRQDPGLGLRLIYFSYDVKMKEKGDIPEGYSVSREKKERFSLILESASTNQTSMYLCASSRQGIHQETQYFGPGTRLLVL.

In its sample, this clone was seen many times. This chain joins TRBV5-1 and TRBJ2-3, with 10 bases aligning to TRBD2. From germline, CDR1 is SGHRS and CDR2 YFSETQ. The CDR3 is made up of 15 amino acids. The V and J ends lost 5 bases and 5 bases, in that order; junction bases with no gene match: 8. The CDR3 sequence: CASRASGSLGDTQYF. CDR3 coding DNA: TGCGCCAGCAGGGCTAGCGGGAGTCTAGGAGATACGCAGTATTTT. Supplemented by reference TRBV5-1 and TRBJ2-3, the full variable domain reads KAGVTQTPRYLIKTRGQQVTLSCSPISGHRSVSWYQQTPGQGLQFLFEYFSETQRNKGNFPGRFSGRQFSNSRSEMNVSTLELGDSALYLCASRASGSLGDTQYFGPGTRLTVL.

V usage is TRBV10-3 and J usage is TRBJ2-3, with 13 bases that match TRBD2. Trimming cost V 6 bases and J 2 bases; bases outside gene matches: 5. The germline CDR1 and CDR2 sequences are ENHRY and SYGVKD. The CDR3 extends over 16 amino acids. Here the CDR3 DNA reads TGTGCCATCAGGGGGACTAGCGGGGTGCCCACAGATACGCAGTATTTT. Translated, it gives CAIRGTSGVPTDTQYF.